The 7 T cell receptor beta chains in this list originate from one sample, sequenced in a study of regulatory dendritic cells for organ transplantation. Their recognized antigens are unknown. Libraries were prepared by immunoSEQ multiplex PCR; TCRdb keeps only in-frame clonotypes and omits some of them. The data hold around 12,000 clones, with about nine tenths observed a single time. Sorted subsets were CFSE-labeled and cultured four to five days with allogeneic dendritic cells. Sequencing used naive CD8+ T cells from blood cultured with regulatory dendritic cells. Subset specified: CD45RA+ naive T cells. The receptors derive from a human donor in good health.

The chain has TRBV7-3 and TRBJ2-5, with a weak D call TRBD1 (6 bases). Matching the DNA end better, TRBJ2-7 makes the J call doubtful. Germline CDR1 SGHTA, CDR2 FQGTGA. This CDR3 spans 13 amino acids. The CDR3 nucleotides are TGTGCCAGCAGCCGACGGGACAAAAGCGAGCAGTACTTC. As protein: CASSRRDKSEQYF.

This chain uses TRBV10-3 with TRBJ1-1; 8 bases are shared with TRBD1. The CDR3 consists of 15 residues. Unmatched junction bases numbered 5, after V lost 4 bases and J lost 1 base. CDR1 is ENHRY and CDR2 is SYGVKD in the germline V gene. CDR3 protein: CAISGFDRGNTEAFF. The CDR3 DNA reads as TGTGCCATCAGTGGATTTGACAGGGGGAACACTGAAGCTTTCTTT.

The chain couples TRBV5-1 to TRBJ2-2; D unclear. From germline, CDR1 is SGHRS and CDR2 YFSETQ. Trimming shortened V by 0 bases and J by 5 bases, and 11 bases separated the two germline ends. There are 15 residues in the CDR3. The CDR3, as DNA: TGCGCCAGCAGCTTGGGGCAGGCGAGTACCGGGGAGCTGTTTTTT. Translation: CASSLGQASTGELFF.

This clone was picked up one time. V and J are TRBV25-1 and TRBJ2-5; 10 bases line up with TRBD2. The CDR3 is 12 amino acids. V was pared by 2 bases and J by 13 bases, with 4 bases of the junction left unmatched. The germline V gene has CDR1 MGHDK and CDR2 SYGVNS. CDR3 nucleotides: TGTGCCAGCAGTGAAGCAACTAGCGGGACGTACTTC. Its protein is CASSEATSGTYF.

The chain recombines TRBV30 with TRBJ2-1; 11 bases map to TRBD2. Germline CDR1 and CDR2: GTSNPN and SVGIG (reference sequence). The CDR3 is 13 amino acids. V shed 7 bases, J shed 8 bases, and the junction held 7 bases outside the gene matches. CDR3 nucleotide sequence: TGTGCCTTTAGCGGGGGGGTATTTGATGAGCAGTTCTTC. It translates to CAFSGGVFDEQFF.

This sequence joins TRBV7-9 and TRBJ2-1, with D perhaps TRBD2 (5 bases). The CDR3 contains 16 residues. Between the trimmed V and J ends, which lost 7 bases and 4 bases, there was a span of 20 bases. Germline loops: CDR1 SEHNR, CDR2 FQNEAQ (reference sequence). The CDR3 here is CASTDSRQRTYNEQFF. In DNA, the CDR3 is TGTGCCAGCACCGATTCGAGGCAGCGGACTTACAATGAGCAGTTCTTC.

CDR3 protein: CSAREGLGHFF. Written as DNA, the CDR3 is TGCAGTGCTAGAGAGGGGCTGGGACATTTCTTC. The chain carries TRBV20-1 and TRBJ2-1; D might be TRBD1 (6 bases). This CDR3 has 11 residues. Germline V gives CDR1 DFQATT, CDR2 SNEGSKA (reference sequence). The V and J ends lost 0 bases and 16 bases respectively, with 13 bases between them.